The clone carrying this T cell receptor (beta chain) was recorded once. Cohort 3 donors were reported recovered after two negative PCRs, clearance, or symptom resolution. The data were taken from a study of blood T cell repertoires in COVID-19. Between the trimmed V and J ends, which lost 0 bases and 7 bases, there was a span of 16 bases. The CDR3 has 16 amino acids. The germline CDR1 and CDR2 sequences are WNHNN and SYGVQD (reference sequence). Sequencing used immunoSEQ multiplex PCR; TCRdb keeps in-frame clones, though not all of them. The data hold approximately 260,000 clones, with roughly 80% observed a single time.

V usage is TRBV10-1 and J usage is TRBJ2-1; TRBD1 is a possible D gene (6 bases). The sequencing input was PBMCs or T cells enriched from blood (not recorded which). This TCR derives from a man aged 50 or older who had recovered from COVID-19. The CDR3 DNA sequence: TGCGCCAGCAGTGAGTCGCGAACACCCAGGGGTAATGAGCAGTTCTTC. This gives the protein CASSESRTPRGNEQFF.